Shown below are 16 T cell receptor beta chains from a single sample sequenced in a study of shared clonotypes between healthy human individuals. It was CD45RO-negative cells, positively selected for CCR7, that made up naive CD8 cells, with terminally differentiated effector memory CD45RA+ cells excluded. Data came from immunoSEQ multiplex PCR; TCRdb stores just in-frame clones and leaves some out. The data contain hundreds of thousands of clones, around 95% of them singletons. Sequencing input: naive CD8+ T cells sorted from blood. Every receptor here comes from a woman in her twenties or thirties in good health.

V gene TRBV10-3 combines with J gene TRBJ2-3, with TRBD1 identical over 9 bases. Germline CDR1 is ENHRY and CDR2 is SYGVKD. The V segment lost 4 bases and the J segment 4 bases; nucleotides outside the gene matches: 21. The CDR3 sequence is 20 residues long. The CDR3 DNA reads as TGTGCCATCAGTGGAGGAAGCCCCGGGACAGGGTCGTTGGGGCCAGATACGCAGTATTTT. It codes for CAISGGSPGTGSLGPDTQYF.

V gene TRBV5-1 combines with J gene TRBJ1-2; 7 bases are shared with TRBD1. Per germline, CDR1 SGHRS and CDR2 YFSETQ. This CDR3 region has 15 residues. Unmatched junction bases numbered 10, after V lost 4 bases and J lost 4 bases. The CDR3 DNA sequence: TGCGCCAGCAGCCCTCAGGGGGGGCACCTCTATGGCTACACCTTC. It specifies CASSPQGGHLYGYTF.

The count of this clone is one. CDR3 protein: CASSSRQNEQYF. CDR3 DNA sequence: TGTGCCAGCAGCTCCCGACAGAACGAGCAGTACTTC. The J gene is TRBJ2-7, the V gene TRBV13; perhaps TRBD1 as D (5 bases). Trimming left V 4 bases short and J 5 bases short, with 9 bases between. This CDR3 has 12 amino acids. Looked up from germline, CDR1 is PRHDT and CDR2 is FYEKMQ (reference sequence).

The chain combines TRBV7-8 with TRBJ2-5; D call uncertain. Trimming shortened V by 4 bases and J by 3 bases, and 12 bases separated the two germline ends. The CDR3 has 14 residues. Germline-derived CDR1 and CDR2 are SGHVS and FQNEAQ. The CDR3: CASSSEPSEETQYF. CDR3 coding DNA: TGTGCCAGCAGCTCAGAACCCAGCGAAGAGACCCAGTACTTC.

The rearrangement joins TRBV29-1 to TRBJ2-1; TRBD2 matches at 9 bases. Per germline, CDR1 SQVTM and CDR2 ANQGSEA. V was pared by 7 bases and J by 0 bases, with 7 bases of the junction left unmatched. The CDR3 has 15 residues. The CDR3 loop is CSAYAGGSSYNEQFF. CDR3 nucleotides: TGCAGCGCCTACGCGGGAGGGAGCTCCTACAATGAGCAGTTCTTC.

This chain uses TRBV7-2 with TRBJ2-7, with D possibly matching TRBD2 (5 bases). Germline V gene sequence: CDR1 SGHTA, CDR2 FQGNSA. The germline V and J ends were trimmed by 1 base and 1 base, with 20 bases remaining between them. The CDR3 extends over 18 amino acids. CDR3 DNA: TGTGCCAGCAGCTTAGAATCTAGCATACAGTGGAGGTCCTACGAGCAGTACTTC. It encodes CASSLESSIQWRSYEQYF.

The V gene is TRBV5-6, the J gene TRBJ2-7; perhaps D is TRBD1 or TRBD2 (6 bases each). Germline V gene sequence: CDR1 SGHDT, CDR2 YYEEEE. The CDR3 is 15 residues long. V lost 2 bases and J 5 bases, leaving 17 bases between the germline ends. Here the CDR3 reads CASSLRPGAGHEQYF. CDR3 bases: TGTGCCAGCAGCTTAAGACCGGGGGCTGGTCACGAGCAGTACTTC.

This chain joins TRBV28 and TRBJ2-5, with TRBD1 matching 9 bases. The CDR3 spans 15 residues. Per the germline V gene, CDR1 is MDHEN and CDR2 is SYDVKM. J was trimmed by 5 bases and V by 6 bases; bases with no gene match: 10. CDR3 sequence (DNA): TGTGCCAGCAGAGATCCGGGACAGGGTTTGGAGACCCAGTACTTC. Residues: CASRDPGQGLETQYF.

The gene calls are TRBV27 and TRBJ2-7; 10 nucleotides agree with TRBD1. The CDR3 runs 15 residues. Trimming cost V 6 bases and J 3 bases; bases outside gene matches: 8. Germline loops: CDR1 MNHEY, CDR2 SMNVEV (reference sequence). DNA of the CDR3: TGTGCCAGCAGAGCCACCGGGACAGGGGACTACGAGCAGTACTTC. Encoded protein: CASRATGTGDYEQYF.

V gene TRBV2 combines with J gene TRBJ2-3; weak D call: TRBD2 (6 bases). From germline, CDR1 is SNHLY and CDR2 FYNNEI. V was shortened by 5 bases and J by 0 bases, with 12 bases between the two germline ends. The CDR3 sequence is 15 residues long. CDR3 nucleotides: TGTGCCAGCAGTCACGGGGGAAGAAGCACAGATACGCAGTATTTT. Residues: CASSHGGRSTDTQYF.

This sequence joins TRBV5-1 and TRBJ2-7; D perhaps matches TRBD2 (5 bases). The germline V gene has CDR1 SGHRS and CDR2 YFSETQ. The V gene lost 1 base and the J gene lost 7 bases, with 15 bases spanning the gap. The CDR3 runs to 14 residues. This CDR3 reads CASSLTEVSGEQYF. CDR3 nucleotides: TGCGCCAGCAGCTTGACCGAAGTTTCGGGGGAGCAGTACTTC.

The chain joins TRBV2 to TRBJ2-1, with D possibly being TRBD2 (5 bases). The V end was cut by 6 bases, the J end by 0 bases, with 12 bases between. The CDR3 runs 15 residues. Germline V gene sequence: CDR1 SNHLY, CDR2 FYNNEI. This CDR3 reads CASSEDSSSYNEQFF. Written as DNA, the CDR3 is TGTGCCAGCAGCGAGGACTCCAGCTCCTACAATGAGCAGTTCTTC.

The sample holds a few counts of this clone. This chain uses TRBV30 with TRBJ1-2, with D maybe TRBD1 (5 bases). CDR1 and CDR2 from the germline V gene are GTSNPN and SVGIG (reference sequence). The CDR3 covers 11 residues. V shed 2 bases and J shed 6 bases, with 7 bases lying between them. The CDR3 bases are TGTGCCTGGAGTTGGGGGGATGGCTACACCTTC. It specifies CAWSWGDGYTF.

The rearrangement links TRBV25-1 to TRBJ2-7; D is unresolved. The CDR3 loop spans 16 amino acids. Between the trimmed V and J ends, which lost 3 bases and 0 bases, there was a span of 15 bases. CDR1 and CDR2 (germline): MGHDK, SYGVNS. Here the CDR3 reads CASSDSSAPYSYEQYF. The CDR3 nucleotides read TGTGCCAGCAGTGATTCGTCAGCGCCGTACTCCTACGAGCAGTACTTC.

The chain joins TRBV19 to TRBJ2-1; D perhaps matches TRBD1 (5 bases). CDR1 and CDR2 (germline): LNHDA, SQIVND (reference sequence). Trimming left V 0 bases short and J 7 bases short, with 16 bases between. CDR3 length equals 16 residues. DNA of the CDR3: TGTGCCAGTAGTATAGATTCCGGGCAAAAGGGGAATGAGCAGTTCTTC. It specifies CASSIDSGQKGNEQFF.

The chain is built from TRBV11-3 and TRBJ2-5, with D perhaps TRBD2 (6 bases). The CDR3 loop spans 15 amino acids. The V gene's germline CDR1 is SGHNT and CDR2 YENEEA. Trimming took off 1 base at V and 1 base at J, with 10 bases between the two ends. The CDR3 region has the DNA TGTGCCAGCAGCTTAGCGGGAGTCCTCCAAGAGACCCAGTACTTC. Its translation: CASSLAGVLQETQYF.